This TCR beta chain was sequenced for a study of sequential checkpoint blockade in melanoma. Across the study: After both sequences, patients received maintenance nivolumab.

Using immunoSEQ multiplex PCR, the repertoire was profiled, and TCRdb retains in-frame clones only, with some absent. The sample consists of around 34,000 clones, roughly 85% of them appearing once. The treatment here: randomized to nivolumab then ipilimumab (arm A) or the reverse (arm B). From thawed PBMCs, live CD3+CD8+ cells negative for CD19 and CD56 were sorted. CDR1 MNHEY and CDR2 SMNVEV come from the germline V gene (reference sequence). The CDR3 has 24 residues. V was clipped by 3 bases and J by 4 bases; unmatched bases: 29. This chain uses TRBV27 with TRBJ2-3; TRBD2 matches 12 bases. This clonotype was obtained from a human donor with melanoma. The sample was CD8+ T cells sorted from blood (inferred from file names), taken from a patient given nivolumab and ipilimumab in sequence. The CDR3 sequence: CASSFRPRTPTSGSLGHTADTQYF. Here the CDR3 DNA reads TGTGCCAGCAGTTTCAGGCCCAGGACCCCGACTAGCGGGAGTTTGGGTCACACGGCAGATACGCAGTATTTT.